Listed here is a single T cell receptor beta chain. The sample is drawn from a study of cytomegalovirus exposure and HLA in healthy donors. Primers: 60 Vbeta forward and 13 Jbeta reverse. Method: immunoSEQ multiplex PCR; TCRdb's copy keeps in-frame clones and lacks some. The sample contains about 160,000 clones, 82% of which appear only once. V trimming: 4 bases; J trimming: 4 bases; junction bases outside the gene matches: 6. CDR3 length: 14 amino acids. Germline V gene sequence: CDR1 SGHNT, CDR2 YYREEE (reference sequence). The TCR was taken from a man aged 50 or older in good health and CMV-seropositive. The sequencing input was PBMCs. The V and J genes are TRBV5-4 and TRBJ2-5; 8 positions agree with TRBD1. The CDR3 DNA reads TGTGCCAGCAGCGAGGACAGGGAACGAGAGACCCAGTACTTC. Protein: CASSEDRERETQYF.